This entry features one TCR beta chain sequence. These data are taken from a study of blood T cell repertoires in COVID-19. Generated by immunoSEQ multiplex PCR, the TCRdb table keeps only in-frame clones and is missing some. The sample consists of 130,000 to 150,000 clones, approximately 87% of them appearing once. CDR1 SGDLS and CDR2 YYNGEE come from the germline V gene. J lost 6 bases, V lost 3 bases, and 6 bases had no gene match. The CDR3 covers 14 residues. This sequence originates from a woman aged 45 to 65 with active or convalescent COVID-19. The chain recombines TRBV9 with TRBJ1-2, with 9 bases lining up with TRBD1. The sequencing input was peripheral blood. The CDR3, as DNA: TGTGCCAGCAGCGCGGGACAGGGTTTCCATGGCTACACCTTC. Its translation is CASSAGQGFHGYTF.